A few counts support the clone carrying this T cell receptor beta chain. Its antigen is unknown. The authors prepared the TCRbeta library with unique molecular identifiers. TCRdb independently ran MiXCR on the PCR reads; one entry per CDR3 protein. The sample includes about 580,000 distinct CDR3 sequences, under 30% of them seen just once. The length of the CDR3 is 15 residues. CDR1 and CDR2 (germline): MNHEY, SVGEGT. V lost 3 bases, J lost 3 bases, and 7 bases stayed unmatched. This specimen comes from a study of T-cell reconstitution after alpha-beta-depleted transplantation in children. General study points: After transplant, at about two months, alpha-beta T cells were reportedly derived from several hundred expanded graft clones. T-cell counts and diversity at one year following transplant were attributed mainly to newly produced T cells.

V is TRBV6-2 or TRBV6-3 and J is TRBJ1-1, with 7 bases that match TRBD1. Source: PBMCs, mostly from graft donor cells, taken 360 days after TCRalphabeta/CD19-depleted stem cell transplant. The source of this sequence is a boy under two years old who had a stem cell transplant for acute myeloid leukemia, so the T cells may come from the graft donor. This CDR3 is CASSYLLTGDTEAFF. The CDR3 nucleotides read TGTGCCAGCAGTTATCTTCTCACAGGGGACACTGAAGCTTTCTTT.